A single sample is the source of the 6 T cell receptor beta chains below, sequenced in a study of T cells in Graves' hyperthyroidism and ophthalmopathy. Amplification yielded TCR beta CDR3 regions, with RNA transcripts as the source. Carried out on the TCR CDR3, a first-round RT-PCR used the HTBI primer set. One entry per CDR3 protein results from TCRdb running MiXCR on the multiplex PCR reads. Among roughly 380,000 distinct CDR3 sequences, approximately 13% were seen once, and the ten largest hold approximately 10%. The sample was blood. The source is a woman between 55 and 75 years old with Graves' hyperthyroidism.

This clonotype was picked up many times. V gene TRBV7-8 combines with J gene TRBJ2-5; no firm D call. V was pared by 1 base and J by 2 bases, with 8 bases between. The CDR3 is made up of 14 amino acids. The germline V gene has CDR1 SGHVS and CDR2 FQNEAQ. This CDR3 is CASSLGLRQETQYF. CDR3 in DNA: TGTGCCAGCAGCTTAGGGCTCAGACAAGAGACCCAGTACTTC.

Ten or more counts support this clonotype. The chain couples TRBV6-1 to TRBJ1-2, with D possibly matching TRBD1 (6 bases). V was clipped by 2 bases and J by 4 bases, with 17 bases between them. The CDR3 runs to 16 residues. Germline V gene data show CDR1 as MNHNS and CDR2 as SASEGT. CDR3 region: CASSEWGATGIYGYTF. The CDR3 DNA sequence: TGTGCCAGCAGTGAATGGGGGGCGACAGGCATCTATGGCTACACCTTC.

This clonotype was recorded many times. The V and J genes are TRBV11-2 and TRBJ2-2; 7 nucleotides match TRBD2. V dropped 1 base and J dropped 4; count of bases not matched to a gene: 12. Germline assignment: CDR1 SGHAT and CDR2 FQNNGV. The CDR3 length is 18 residues. The CDR3 reads CASSLGGRGGRFTGELFF. CDR3 bases: TGTGCCAGCAGCTTAGGCGGGAGAGGAGGGAGGTTCACCGGGGAGCTGTTTTTT.

On this clonotype: A much larger clone is a single base away; this may be a read error. The chain joins TRBV5-1 to TRBJ1-1, with no clear D. This CDR3 comprises 12 residues. Germline CDR1 is SGHRS and CDR2 is YFSETQ. For the CDR3, the DNA is TGCGCCAGCAGCTTGGGGACGACTGAAGCTTCCTTT. This encodes CASSLGTTEASF.

A few counts support this clonotype. The chain recombines TRBV6-2 or TRBV6-3 with TRBJ2-1; perhaps TRBD1 as D (5 bases). Germline CDR1 reads MNHEY; CDR2 reads SVGEGT. Trimming cost V 0 bases and J 10 bases, with 13 bases left between them. This CDR3 has 14 amino acids. This chain's CDR3 is CASSYSTADMEQFF. Written as DNA, the CDR3 is TGTGCCAGCAGTTACTCGACAGCAGATATGGAGCAGTTCTTC.

This clonotype was picked up many times. V gene TRBV28 combines with J gene TRBJ2-1; 8 positions agree with TRBD1. CDR1 is MDHEN, CDR2 SYDVKM, per germline. After removal of 2 bases from V and 0 bases from J, the junction contained 3 bases not matched to a gene. CDR3 size: 16 residues. DNA for the CDR3: TGTGCCAGCAGTTTACAGGGGGCGAGCTCCTACAATGAGCAGTTCTTC. Translated, it gives CASSLQGASSYNEQFF. The full variable domain, rest sourced from reference TRBV28 and TRBJ2-1, is DVKVTQSSRYLVKRTGEKVFLECVQDMDHENMFWYRQDPGLGLRLIYFSYDVKMKEKGDIPEGYSVSREKKERFSLILESASTNQTSMYLCASSLQGASSYNEQFFGPGTRLTVL.